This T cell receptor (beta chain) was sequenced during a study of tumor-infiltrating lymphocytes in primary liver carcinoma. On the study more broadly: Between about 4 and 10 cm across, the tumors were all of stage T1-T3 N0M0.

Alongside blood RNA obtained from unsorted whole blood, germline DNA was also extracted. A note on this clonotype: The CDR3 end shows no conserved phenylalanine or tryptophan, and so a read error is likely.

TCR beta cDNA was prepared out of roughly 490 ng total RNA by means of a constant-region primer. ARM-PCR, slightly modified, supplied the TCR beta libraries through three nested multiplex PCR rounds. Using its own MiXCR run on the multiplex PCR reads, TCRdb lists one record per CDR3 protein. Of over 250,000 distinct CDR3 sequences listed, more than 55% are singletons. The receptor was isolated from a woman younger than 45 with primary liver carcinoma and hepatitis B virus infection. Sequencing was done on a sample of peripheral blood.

In DNA, the CDR3 is TGCGCCAGCAGCCGAACTCCACAGGGGGCTCAGGATACGCAGTATCTT. Protein sequence: CASSRTPQGAQDTQYL. The chain is built from TRBV4-1 and TRBJ2-3; 9 bases align to TRBD1. This CDR3 spans 16 amino acids. The germline CDR1 and CDR2 sequences are MGHRA and YSYEKL. With V trimmed by 4 bases and J by 6 bases, 11 bases remained unmatched.